This T cell receptor beta chain originates from a study of PD-1 blockade in classical Hodgkin lymphoma. Whole-study results and caveats: The study found complete responders had baseline diversity similar to newly diagnosed patients. Only CD4+ TCR diversity, not CD8+, had risen significantly by C4D1.

Per germline, CDR1 LGHNA and CDR2 YSLEER. The CDR3 covers 17 residues. V was clipped by 0 bases and J by 4 bases; unmatched bases: 8. The repertoire was sequenced with immunoSEQ multiplex PCR; TCRdb's copy has only in-frame clones and lacks some. The data contain approximately 9,000 clones, approximately 90% of them seen just once; the ten biggest clones take up about 23%. A remark on this clone: What it binds is unknown.

Time point: cycle 4 day 1 (C4D1), after more than five weeks of nivolumab. Brentuximab vedotin exposure varied, and every patient relapsed after autologous stem cell transplantation. The rearrangement links TRBV4-3 to TRBJ1-4; 7 nucleotides line up with TRBD1. Here the sequenced sample was peripheral blood mononuclear cells (PBMCs), taken before the fourth cycle of nivolumab. This clonotype was sampled from a human donor with classical Hodgkin lymphoma. This CDR3 reads CASSQDPPGTVNEKLFF. The CDR3 nucleotides read TGCGCCAGCAGCCAAGACCCACCCGGGACAGTTAATGAAAAACTGTTTTTT.